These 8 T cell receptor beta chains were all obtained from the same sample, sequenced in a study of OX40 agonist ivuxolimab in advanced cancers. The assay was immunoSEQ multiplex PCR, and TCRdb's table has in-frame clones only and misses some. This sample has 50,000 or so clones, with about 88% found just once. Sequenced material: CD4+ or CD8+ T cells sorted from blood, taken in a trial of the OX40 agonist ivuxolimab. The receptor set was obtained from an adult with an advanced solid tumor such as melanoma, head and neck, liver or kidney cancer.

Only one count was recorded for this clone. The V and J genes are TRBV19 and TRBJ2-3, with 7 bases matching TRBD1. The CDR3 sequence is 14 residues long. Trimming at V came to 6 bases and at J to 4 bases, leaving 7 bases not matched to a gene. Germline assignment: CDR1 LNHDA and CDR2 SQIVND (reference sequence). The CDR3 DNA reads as TGTGCCAGTAGCATCCGGACAGGTCCAGATACGCAGTATTTT. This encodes CASSIRTGPDTQYF.

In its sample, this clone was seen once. The CDR3 bases are TGTGCCAGCAGTGAAGGGCCGACCCAAGAGACCCAGTACTTC. It yields the protein CASSEGPTQETQYF. The chain employs TRBV6-1 and TRBJ2-5; D remains ambiguous. V lost 1 base and J lost 1, with 7 bases in between. Germline CDR1 MNHNS, CDR2 SASEGT. CDR3 length equals 14 residues.

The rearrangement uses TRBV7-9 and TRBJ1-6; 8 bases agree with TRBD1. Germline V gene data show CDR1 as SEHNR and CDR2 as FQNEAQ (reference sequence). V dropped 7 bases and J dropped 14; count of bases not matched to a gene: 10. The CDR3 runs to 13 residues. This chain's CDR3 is CASTGQGSGTLHF. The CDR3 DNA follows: TGTGCCAGCACCGGACAGGGATCTGGGACCCTCCACTTT.

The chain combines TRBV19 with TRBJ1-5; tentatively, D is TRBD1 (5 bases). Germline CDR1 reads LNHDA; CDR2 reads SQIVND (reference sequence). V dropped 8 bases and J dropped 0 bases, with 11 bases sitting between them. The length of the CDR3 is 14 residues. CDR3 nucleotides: TGTGCCAGTCGACAGTTTTATAGCAATCAGCCCCAGCATTTT. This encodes CASRQFYSNQPQHF.

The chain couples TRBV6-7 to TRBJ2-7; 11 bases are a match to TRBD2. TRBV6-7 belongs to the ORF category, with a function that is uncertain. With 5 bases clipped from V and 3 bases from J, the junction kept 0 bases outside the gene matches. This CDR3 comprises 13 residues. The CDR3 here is CASSTSGSYEQYF. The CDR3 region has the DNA TGTGCCAGCAGTACTAGCGGGAGCTACGAGCAGTACTTC.

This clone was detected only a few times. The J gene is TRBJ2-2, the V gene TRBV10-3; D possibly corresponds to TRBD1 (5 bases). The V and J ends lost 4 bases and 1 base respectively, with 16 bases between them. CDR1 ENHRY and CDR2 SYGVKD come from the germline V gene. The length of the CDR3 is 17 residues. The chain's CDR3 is CAISARRGRVNTGELFF. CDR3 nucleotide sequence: TGTGCCATCAGTGCAAGGCGTGGCAGGGTGAACACCGGGGAGCTGTTTTTT.

The CDR3 sequence: CASSQGRAKSQETQYF. As DNA, the CDR3 is TGTGCCAGCAGCCAAGGGCGTGCTAAATCCCAAGAGACCCAGTACTTC. J is TRBJ2-5 and V is TRBV4-2; D ambiguous. Germline loops: CDR1 LGHNA, CDR2 YNFKEQ. V lost 1 base, J lost 1 base, and 13 bases lay in between. This CDR3 is built from 16 residues.

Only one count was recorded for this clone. Written as DNA, the CDR3 is TGTGCCAGCGGAAGAGGCGACGGGAGGGGAGAGACCCAGTACTTC. It encodes CASGRGDGRGETQYF. The chain couples TRBV25-1 to TRBJ2-5, with TRBD2 matching 8 bases. V was clipped by 8 bases and J by 4 bases; unmatched bases: 12. The CDR3 totals 15 residues. The V gene's germline CDR1 is MGHDK and CDR2 SYGVNS.